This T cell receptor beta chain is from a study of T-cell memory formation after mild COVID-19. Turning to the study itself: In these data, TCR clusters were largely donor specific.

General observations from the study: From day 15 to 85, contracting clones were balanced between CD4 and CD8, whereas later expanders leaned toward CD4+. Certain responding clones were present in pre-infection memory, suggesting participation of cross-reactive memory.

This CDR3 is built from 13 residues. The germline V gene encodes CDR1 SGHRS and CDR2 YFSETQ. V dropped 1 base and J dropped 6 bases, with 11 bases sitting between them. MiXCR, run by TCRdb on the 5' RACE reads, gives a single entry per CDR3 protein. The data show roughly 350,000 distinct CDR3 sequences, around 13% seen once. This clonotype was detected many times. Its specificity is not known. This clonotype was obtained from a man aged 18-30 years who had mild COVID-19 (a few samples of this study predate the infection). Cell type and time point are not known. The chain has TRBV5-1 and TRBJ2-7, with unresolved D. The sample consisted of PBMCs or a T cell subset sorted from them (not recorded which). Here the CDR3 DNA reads TGCGCCAGCAGCTTGCTAAGTGCTACCGAGCAGTACGTC. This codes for CASSLLSATEQYV.